Listed here are 4 T cell receptor beta chains from one sample, sequenced in a study of OX40 agonist ivuxolimab in advanced cancers. The repertoire was sequenced with immunoSEQ multiplex PCR; TCRdb's copy has only in-frame clones and lacks some. The table records approximately 60,000 clones, about four fifths of them present only once. Sequencing was performed on CD4+ or CD8+ T cells sorted from blood, taken in a trial of the OX40 agonist ivuxolimab. All receptors come from an adult with an advanced solid tumor such as melanoma, head and neck, liver or kidney cancer.

The rearrangement joins TRBV6-1 to TRBJ2-5; TRBD2 agrees at 9 bases. The CDR3 sequence is 13 residues long. Looked up from germline, CDR1 is MNHNS and CDR2 is SASEGT. V dropped 6 bases and J dropped 3; count of bases not matched to a gene: 2. This chain's CDR3 is CASRTSGEETQYF. The CDR3 DNA follows: TGTGCCAGCAGGACTAGCGGAGAAGAGACCCAGTACTTC.

This clone has a handful of counts. The DNA of the CDR3 is TGTGCCAGCGGGACAGTGGCCTACGAGCAGTACTTC. Translated, it gives CASGTVAYEQYF. The chain links TRBV10-3 to TRBJ2-7; D possibly corresponds to TRBD1 (7 bases). Trimming removed 10 bases from V and 2 bases from J, with 12 bases in between. This CDR3 has 12 amino acids. Germline V gene lookup returns CDR1 ENHRY and CDR2 SYGVKD.

The rearrangement uses TRBV4-2 and TRBJ2-5; TRBD1 is a possible D gene (6 bases). CDR3 size: 15 residues. CDR1 is LGHNA, CDR2 YNFKEQ, per germline. Trimming cost V 4 bases and J 4 bases, with 16 bases left between them. DNA for the CDR3: TGTGCCAGCAGCCGGGCCGCAGGGGCCGTAGAGACCCAGTACTTC. It yields the protein CASSRAAGAVETQYF.

The genes are TRBV5-1 and TRBJ2-1, with D perhaps TRBD1 or TRBD2 (5 bases each). The CDR3 loop spans 13 amino acids. In germline, CDR1 is SGHRS, CDR2 YFSETQ. V was trimmed by 3 bases and J by 9 bases, leaving 13 bases between them. CDR3 DNA: TGCGCCAGCAGCTACAACTGGGGGAGTGAGCAGTTCTTC. It translates to CASSYNWGSEQFF.